The 25 T cell receptor beta chains reported below all come from one sample, sequenced in a study of shared clonotypes between healthy human individuals. CD45RO-negative, CCR7-positively selected cells formed the naive CD8 fraction, excluding terminally differentiated effector memory CD45RA+ cells. The protocol was immunoSEQ multiplex PCR, while the TCRdb copy is restricted to in-frame clones and leaves out a portion. Of about 2.1 million clones in the sample, approximately 92% were seen once. Source material: naive CD8+ T cells from PBMCs. The receptors originated from a young man in good health. Some clones in this sample may be carry-over from other donors' samples.

This clone was counted once. The chain carries TRBV28 and TRBJ2-1; D gene unclear. This CDR3 spans 15 amino acids. Germline CDR1 MDHEN, CDR2 SYDVKM. V gave up 6 bases and J gave up 0 bases, with 12 bases separating them. The CDR3 loop reads CASRKADTSYNEQFF. The CDR3 DNA sequence: TGTGCCAGCAGGAAGGCAGATACCTCCTACAATGAGCAGTTCTTC.

V usage is TRBV6-5 and J usage is TRBJ2-2, with TRBD1 matching 8 bases. Germline V gene data show CDR1 as MNHEY and CDR2 as SVGAGI. The V and J ends lost 10 bases and 5 bases, in that order; junction bases with no gene match: 9. The CDR3 is made up of 14 amino acids. The CDR3 DNA sequence: TGTGCCACCAAGGAACAGGGGGAAACCGGGGAGCTGTTTTTT. Translated, it gives CATKEQGETGELFF.

V gene TRBV21-1 combines with J gene TRBJ2-2; the table's D gene call, TRBD1, was not cross checked with the DNA. TRBV21-1 is described as a pseudogene. CDR3 length: 16 amino acids. This chain's CDR3 is CASSPRGTRGPGELFF. As DNA, the CDR3 is TGTGCCAGCAGCCCCAGGGGGACACGGGGGCCCGGGGAGCTGTTTTTT.

The gene calls are TRBV6-6 and TRBJ2-1, with D perhaps matching TRBD1 (5 bases). The CDR3 sequence is 16 residues long. The V gene's germline CDR1 is MNHNY and CDR2 SVGAGI (reference sequence). The V end lost 4 bases, the J end lost 1 base, and 14 bases lay between the germline ends. The CDR3 loop is CASSSGLLKSYNEQFF. The CDR3 DNA follows: TGTGCCAGCAGTTCAGGGCTACTAAAATCCTACAATGAGCAGTTCTTC.

The chain combines TRBV19 with TRBJ2-1, with 7 nucleotides matching TRBD1. Germline V lookup: CDR1 LNHDA, CDR2 SQIVND (reference sequence). The V gene end was trimmed by 4 bases and the J gene end by 9 bases; junction bases not matched to a gene: 15. The CDR3 is 16 residues long. The CDR3 loop reads CASSTLTGWGPAEQFF. The CDR3 DNA reads TGTGCCAGTAGTACCTTGACAGGGTGGGGCCCCGCTGAGCAGTTCTTC.

This clone is a singleton in its sample. The CDR3 spells CASSEGPGGDYEQYF. The DNA of the CDR3 is TGTGCCAGCAGTGAAGGGCCAGGGGGAGACTACGAGCAGTACTTC. The chain employs TRBV2 and TRBJ2-7; 7 bases line up with TRBD1. J gave up 3 bases and V 1 base, and 6 bases lay outside the gene matches. From germline, CDR1 is SNHLY and CDR2 FYNNEI. The CDR3 covers 15 residues. Complete variable domain (other parts from reference TRBV2 and TRBJ2-7): EPEVTQTPSHQVTQMGQEVILRCVPISNHLYFYWYRQILGQKVEFLVSFYNNEISEKSEIFDDQFSVERPDGSNFTLKIRSTKLEDSAMYFCASSEGPGGDYEQYFGPGTRLTVT.

In its sample, this clone was seen once. J is TRBJ2-7 and V is TRBV29-1; a possible D gene is TRBD1 (5 bases). Trimming cost V 7 bases and J 3 bases, with 10 bases left between them. Germline lookup yields CDR1 SQVTM and CDR2 ANQGSEA. This CDR3 comprises 11 residues. The CDR3 loop is CSADTGYEQYF. CDR3 in DNA: TGCAGCGCTGATACAGGCTACGAGCAGTACTTC.

The gene calls are TRBV19 and TRBJ1-1, with D hard to call. V was pared by 7 bases and J by 0 bases, with 15 bases between. The CDR3 is 15 residues long. Germline V CDR1 and CDR2: LNHDA, SQIVND (reference sequence). The CDR3 nucleotides read TGTGCCAGTACCCCAAGGCAGATACTGAACACTGAAGCTTTCTTT. This translates into CASTPRQILNTEAFF.

The rearrangement links TRBV10-3 to TRBJ2-1; a possible D gene is TRBD2 (5 bases). The CDR3 extends over 14 amino acids. V gave up 0 bases and J gave up 7 bases, with 10 bases separating them. The germline V gene encodes CDR1 ENHRY and CDR2 SYGVKD. The CDR3 nucleotides are TGTGCCATCAGTGAGTCGACTCGGGGAAATGAGCAGTTCTTC. It specifies CAISESTRGNEQFF.

The gene calls are TRBV18 and TRBJ1-1, with unresolved D. The germline gives CDR1 KGHSH, CDR2 LQKENI. CDR3 length: 12 residues. Trimming left V 0 bases short and J 6 bases short, with 5 bases between. The CDR3: CASSPPSPEAFF. The CDR3 DNA reads as TGTGCCAGCTCACCACCGAGCCCTGAAGCTTTCTTT. Drawing the rest from reference TRBV18 and TRBJ1-1, the complete variable domain is NAGVMQNPRHLVRRRGQEARLRCSPMKGHSHVYWYRQLPEEGLKFMVYLQKENIIDESGMPKERFSAEFPKEGPSILRIQQVVRGDSAAYFCASSPPSPEAFFGQGTRLTVV.

The chain is built from TRBV7-9 and TRBJ2-2; D not resolved. The V and J ends lost 1 base and 6 bases respectively, with 15 bases between them. Germline V gives CDR1 SEHNR, CDR2 FQNEAQ (reference sequence). The CDR3 sequence is 16 residues long. CDR3 residues: CASSLVQAPVPGELFF. The CDR3 region has the DNA TGTGCCAGCAGCTTAGTTCAGGCCCCCGTGCCCGGGGAGCTGTTTTTT.

The rearrangement uses TRBV5-1 and TRBJ2-7; 9 bases are a match to TRBD2. V shed 0 bases, J shed 5 bases, and the junction held 9 bases outside the gene matches. The CDR3 is 16 residues long. In germline, CDR1 is SGHRS, CDR2 YFSETQ. CDR3 in amino acids: CASSLDGSGSANEQYF. The CDR3 nucleotides are TGCGCCAGCAGCTTGGATGGTAGCGGGAGTGCCAACGAGCAGTACTTC.

This clone was detected a few times. The V gene is TRBV13, the J gene TRBJ1-1; no reliable D call. This CDR3 is built from 13 residues. CDR1 is PRHDT and CDR2 is FYEKMQ in the germline V gene (reference sequence). V was trimmed by 8 bases and J by 0 bases, leaving 10 bases between them. The CDR3 region has the DNA TGTGCCAGCCTCAGACCTCTGAACACTGAAGCTTTCTTT. It encodes CASLRPLNTEAFF.

V gene TRBV27 combines with J gene TRBJ2-1, with D possibly being TRBD1 (6 bases). CDR1 is MNHEY and CDR2 is SMNVEV in the germline V gene (reference sequence). V was cut by 7 bases and J by 4 bases, with 17 bases left in between. The CDR3 has 15 amino acids. The CDR3 DNA reads TGTGCCAGCAACCCAAGGGGGACAACTTACAATGAGCAGTTCTTC. It translates to CASNPRGTTYNEQFF.

The gene calls are TRBV7-2 and TRBJ1-5; D uncertain. The CDR3 runs 13 residues. Germline V gene sequence: CDR1 SGHTA, CDR2 FQGNSA. The germline V and J ends were trimmed by 4 bases and 5 bases, with 9 bases remaining between them. CDR3 in DNA: TGTGCCAGCAGCTACCCTCCCGATCAGCCCCAGCATTTT. This translates into CASSYPPDQPQHF.

The V and J genes are TRBV2 and TRBJ2-7; maybe TRBD2 (6 bases). CDR3 length equals 14 residues. CDR1 is SNHLY, CDR2 FYNNEI, per germline. V shed 5 bases and J shed 5 bases, with 16 bases lying between them. The CDR3 region is CASSWTTGADEQYF. The CDR3 bases are TGTGCCAGCAGTTGGACTACCGGGGCGGACGAGCAGTACTTC.

The CDR3 DNA reads TGCGCCAGCAGCTTGGCCGGGTCAGCGTACGAGCAGTACTTC. It codes for CASSLAGSAYEQYF. The chain links TRBV5-1 to TRBJ2-7; D call uncertain. The ends were cut back, 0 bases at V and 4 bases at J, with 11 bases in the middle. From germline, CDR1 is SGHRS and CDR2 YFSETQ. The CDR3 runs to 14 residues.

The rearrangement links TRBV19 to TRBJ2-7; 7 bases align to TRBD1. The CDR3 is 14 amino acids. V dropped 4 bases and J dropped 6; count of bases not matched to a gene: 9. CDR1 LNHDA and CDR2 SQIVND come from the germline V gene (reference sequence). The CDR3 DNA reads as TGTGCCAGTAGTAAGGGGACAGAGGGTAGCGAGCAGTACTTC. Its protein is CASSKGTEGSEQYF.

V and J are TRBV9 and TRBJ2-1; D is possibly TRBD2 (6 bases). Trimming stripped 3 bases from V and 1 base from J, with 14 bases between. The CDR3 has 16 residues. Germline CDR1 reads SGDLS; CDR2 reads YYNGEE. The CDR3 region is CASSERPGGSYNEQFF. The CDR3 region has the DNA TGTGCCAGCAGCGAACGTCCCGGAGGGTCCTACAATGAGCAGTTCTTC.

This clone was counted once. This sequence joins TRBV5-8 and TRBJ2-6; no definite D call. From germline, CDR1 is SGHTS and CDR2 YDEGEE. V was clipped by 3 bases and J by 7 bases, with 23 bases between them. The CDR3 is 18 residues long. CDR3 in DNA: TGTGCCAGCAGCTCGCAACCCAACCTCCAAGGGCTCGCCAACGTCCTGACTTTC. It specifies CASSSQPNLQGLANVLTF.

The rearrangement uses TRBV11-2 and TRBJ2-4; unclear D gene. The ends were cut back, 5 bases at V and 4 bases at J, with 15 bases in the middle. The CDR3 consists of 15 residues. In germline, CDR1 is SGHAT, CDR2 FQNNGV. In DNA form, the CDR3 reads TGTGCCAGCAGCCCAACCTTAGCAGAGAAAAACATTCAGTACTTC. Translated: CASSPTLAEKNIQYF. The variable domain in full, completed from reference TRBV11-2 and TRBJ2-4, reads EAGVAQSPRYKIIEKRQSVAFWCNPISGHATLYWYQQILGQGPKLLIQFQNNGVVDDSQLPKDRFSAERLKGVDSTLKIQPAKLEDSAVYLCASSPTLAEKNIQYFGAGTRLSVL.

J is TRBJ1-5 and V is TRBV28; 7 bases line up with TRBD1. Germline loops: CDR1 MDHEN, CDR2 SYDVKM. The CDR3 length is 13 residues. Trimming removed 6 bases from V and 9 bases from J; junction bases left unmatched: 8. This chain's CDR3 is CASSKTGLRPQHF. CDR3 DNA sequence: TGTGCCAGCAGCAAGACAGGGCTTCGGCCCCAGCATTTT.

The chain links TRBV2 to TRBJ2-6, with 7 bases identical to TRBD2. V shed 5 bases, J shed 3 bases, and the junction held 13 bases outside the gene matches. CDR3 size: 18 residues. Germline loops: CDR1 SNHLY, CDR2 FYNNEI. CDR3 sequence: CASSLREGGAVGANVLTF. The CDR3 nucleotides are TGTGCCAGCAGTTTAAGGGAGGGTGGGGCCGTTGGGGCCAACGTCCTGACTTTC.

The chain links TRBV19 to TRBJ1-4; 9 nucleotides align to TRBD1. Germline CDR1 is LNHDA and CDR2 is SQIVND (reference sequence). This CDR3 region has 17 residues. The J segment lost 3 bases and the V segment lost 9 bases, leaving 14 bases of the junction unmatched. In DNA, the CDR3 is TGTGCCAGCAAATCGGGACAGGGTGGTTTGTCTAATGAAAAACTGTTTTTT. It specifies CASKSGQGGLSNEKLFF.

Remarks on this clone: The same CDR3 is also encoded by other DNA sequences in this sample. The genes are TRBV7-9 and TRBJ2-7; D is unresolved. V dropped 5 bases and J dropped 6 bases, with 8 bases sitting between them. This CDR3 has 11 residues. Germline loops: CDR1 SEHNR, CDR2 FQNEAQ (reference sequence). This CDR3 reads CASSPGGEQYF. CDR3 in DNA: TGTGCCAGCAGCCCAGGCGGCGAGCAGTACTTC.